Shown below are 14 T cell receptor beta chains from a single sample sequenced in a study of CD8+ T cells in alopecia areata. Treatment specified: oral pan-JAK inhibitor, 5-10 mg twice daily. RNA extraction and reverse transcription yielded cDNA as sequencing template. This table comes from immunoSEQ multiplex PCR, and its TCRdb copy is limited to in-frame clones, with some not included. The table lists 150,000 or so clones, roughly 60% of them singletons, with under 20% in the top ten. Sequencing used CD4+ T cells sorted from blood, obtained at approximately week 61, from a patient treated with tofacitinib. Receptors originate from a human donor with alopecia areata.

V and J are TRBV27 and TRBJ1-1; D uncertain. Trimming removed 2 bases at V and 2 bases at J, with 6 bases between. Germline V gives CDR1 MNHEY, CDR2 SMNVEV (reference sequence). This CDR3 is 13 amino acids long. The CDR3 coding sequence is TGTGCCAGCAGTTTAAACAGCAACACTGAAGCTTTCTTT. This sequence encodes CASSLNSNTEAFF.

The chain recombines TRBV12-5 with TRBJ2-6, with D uncertain. This CDR3 has 13 residues. The V end was cut by 1 base, the J end by 3 bases, with 1 base between. Germline V gene lookup returns CDR1 LGHNT and CDR2 FRNRAP. The CDR3 nucleotides read TGTGCTAGTGGTTTGGATGGGGCCAACGTCCTGACTTTC. It specifies CASGLDGANVLTF.

The sample holds a few counts of this clone. CDR3 in amino acids: CASSPWGRVANTGELFF. Here the CDR3 DNA reads TGTGCCAGCAGCCCCTGGGGCAGGGTTGCGAACACCGGGGAGCTGTTTTTT. J is TRBJ2-2 and V is TRBV11-2, with TRBD1 as a possible D gene (5 bases). V lost 5 bases and J lost 0, with 16 bases in between. The CDR3 contains 17 residues. The V gene's germline CDR1 is SGHAT and CDR2 FQNNGV. The full variable domain, in which reference TRBV11-2 and TRBJ2-2 provide the parts outside the CDR3, is EAGVAQSPRYKIIEKRQSVAFWCNPISGHATLYWYQQILGQGPKLLIQFQNNGVVDDSQLPKDRFSAERLKGVDSTLKIQPAKLEDSAVYLCASSPWGRVANTGELFFGEGSRLTVL.

The chain recombines TRBV5-1 with TRBJ2-3; no definite D call. The V gene lost 0 bases and the J gene lost 2 bases, with 7 bases spanning the gap. CDR1 is SGHRS and CDR2 is YFSETQ in the germline V gene. The CDR3 consists of 14 residues. CDR3 DNA: TGCGCCAGCAGCTTGGAGCCAGCCACAGATACGCAGTATTTT. Residues: CASSLEPATDTQYF.

The chain combines TRBV5-1 with TRBJ2-3, with 7 bases fitting TRBD2. This CDR3 contains 15 residues. V lost 4 bases to trimming and J lost 6 bases; unmatched junction nucleotides: 11. Germline loops: CDR1 SGHRS, CDR2 YFSETQ. The CDR3 loop is CASSEAPGGLDTQYF. The CDR3 DNA reads TGCGCCAGCAGCGAGGCGCCGGGGGGATTGGATACGCAGTATTTT.

The chain has TRBV13 and TRBJ1-2; D possibly corresponds to TRBD1 (5 bases). This CDR3 spans 14 amino acids. Germline V gene data show CDR1 as PRHDT and CDR2 as FYEKMQ (reference sequence). V was clipped by 5 bases and J by 5 bases, with 15 bases between them. The chain's CDR3 is CASSTGPSNYGYTF. Written as DNA, the CDR3 is TGTGCCAGCAGCACGGGACCCTCGAATTATGGCTACACCTTC.

V usage is TRBV5-1 and J usage is TRBJ1-2; 10 bases match TRBD1. The length of the CDR3 is 14 residues. V trimming: 3 bases; J trimming: 7 bases; junction bases outside the gene matches: 6. Germline CDR1 is SGHRS and CDR2 is YFSETQ. CDR3 nucleotide sequence: TGCGCCAGCAGCTCCCCTGGGACAGGGGTTGGCTACACCTTC. Translating it yields CASSSPGTGVGYTF.

V and J are TRBV5-1 and TRBJ2-1, with D perhaps TRBD1 (6 bases). V was clipped by 7 bases and J by 8 bases, with 16 bases between them. Germline V CDR1 and CDR2: SGHRS, YFSETQ. The CDR3 sequence is 13 residues long. CDR3 sequence: CASFGQLFDEQFF. The CDR3 region has the DNA TGCGCCAGCTTCGGACAGCTGTTCGATGAGCAGTTCTTC. Using reference TRBV5-1 and TRBJ2-1 for the parts outside the CDR3, the full variable domain is KAGVTQTPRYLIKTRGQQVTLSCSPISGHRSVSWYQQTPGQGLQFLFEYFSETQRNKGNFPGRFSGRQFSNSRSEMNVSTLELGDSALYLCASFGQLFDEQFFGPGTRLTVL.

The V and J genes are TRBV19 and TRBJ1-5; D gene uncertain. Trimming stripped 3 bases from V and 7 bases from J, with 7 bases between. CDR1 and CDR2 from the germline V gene are LNHDA and SQIVND (reference sequence). This CDR3 has 12 amino acids. CDR3 nucleotides: TGTGCCAGTAGTATTGGCCAGCAGCCCCAGCATTTT. It specifies CASSIGQQPQHF.

V gene TRBV6-5 combines with J gene TRBJ1-2; D gene uncertain. V was clipped by 0 bases and J by 2 bases, with 7 bases between them. CDR3 length: 14 amino acids. Per germline, CDR1 MNHEY and CDR2 SVGAGI. CDR3 amino acids: CASSYSRVNYGYTF. CDR3 DNA: TGTGCCAGCAGTTACTCGAGGGTCAACTATGGCTACACCTTC.

The chain combines TRBV29-1 with TRBJ2-3; weak D call: TRBD1 (6 bases). CDR3 length: 14 residues. Per germline, CDR1 SQVTM and CDR2 ANQGSEA. Between the trimmed V and J ends, which lost 2 bases and 3 bases, there was a span of 12 bases. CDR3: CSVERGQTTDTQYF. CDR3 coding DNA: TGCAGCGTTGAACGTGGACAGACGACAGATACGCAGTATTTT.

This clone was seen more than once but under ten times. The CDR3 nucleotides read TGTGCCAGCAGTGCAAGGGGGGGCATGGTCACTGAAGCTTTCTTT. Residues: CASSARGGMVTEAFF. The V and J genes are TRBV6-1 and TRBJ1-1; D might be TRBD1 (6 bases). CDR3 length: 15 residues. V lost 4 bases and J lost 4, with 16 bases in between. Germline lookup yields CDR1 MNHNS and CDR2 SASEGT.

This clone came up a few times. Other nucleotide sequences from this sample produce the same CDR3. This chain joins TRBV15 and TRBJ1-2; possible D gene TRBD1, 5 bases. CDR1 is LNHNV, CDR2 YYDKDF, per germline (reference sequence). The CDR3 spans 14 residues. The V and J ends lost 1 base and 6 bases respectively, with 12 bases between them. The CDR3 sequence: CATSRVGGIDGYTF. Here the CDR3 DNA reads TGTGCCACCAGCAGAGTTGGGGGAATTGATGGCTACACCTTC.

This rearrangement joins TRBV30 to TRBJ2-2; D unresolved. Trimming took off 3 bases at V and 3 bases at J, with 8 bases between the two ends. The CDR3 is 13 amino acids. Germline V CDR1 and CDR2: GTSNPN, SVGIG (reference sequence). The CDR3 DNA reads TGTGCCTGGAGCCCGCAGGACACCGGGGAGCTGTTTTTT. Protein product: CAWSPQDTGELFF.